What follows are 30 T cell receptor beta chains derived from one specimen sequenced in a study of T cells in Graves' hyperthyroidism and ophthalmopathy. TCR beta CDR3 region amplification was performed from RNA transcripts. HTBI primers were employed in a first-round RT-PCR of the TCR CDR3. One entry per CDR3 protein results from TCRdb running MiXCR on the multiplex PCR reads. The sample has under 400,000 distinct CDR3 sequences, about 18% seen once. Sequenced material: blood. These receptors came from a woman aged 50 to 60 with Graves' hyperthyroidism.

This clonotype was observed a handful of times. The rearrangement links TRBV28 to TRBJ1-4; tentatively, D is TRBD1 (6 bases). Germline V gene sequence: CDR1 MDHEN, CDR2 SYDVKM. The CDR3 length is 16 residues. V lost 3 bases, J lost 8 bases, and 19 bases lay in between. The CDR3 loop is CASSFSQGGLGEKLFF. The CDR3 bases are TGTGCCAGCAGTTTCTCACAAGGGGGTTTAGGAGAAAAACTGTTTTTT.

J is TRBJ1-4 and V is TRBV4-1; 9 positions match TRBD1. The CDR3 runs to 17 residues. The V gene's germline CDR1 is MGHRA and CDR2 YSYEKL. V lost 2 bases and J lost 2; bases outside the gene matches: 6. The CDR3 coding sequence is TGCGCCAGCAGCCAACTACAGGGGGCGCTGACTAATGAAAAACTGTTTTTT. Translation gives CASSQLQGALTNEKLFF.

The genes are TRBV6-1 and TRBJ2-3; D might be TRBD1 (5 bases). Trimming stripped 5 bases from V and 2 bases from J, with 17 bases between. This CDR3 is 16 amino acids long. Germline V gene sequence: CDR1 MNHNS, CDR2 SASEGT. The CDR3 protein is CASSPRDRSYTDTQYF. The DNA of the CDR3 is TGTGCCAGCAGTCCCCGTGACAGATCGTACACAGATACGCAGTATTTT.

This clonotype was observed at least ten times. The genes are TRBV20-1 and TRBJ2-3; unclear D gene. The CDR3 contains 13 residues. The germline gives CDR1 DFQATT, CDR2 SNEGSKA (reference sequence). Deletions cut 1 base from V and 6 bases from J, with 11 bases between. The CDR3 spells CSARGNPRDTQYF. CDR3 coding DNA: TGCAGTGCTAGAGGAAACCCGAGGGATACGCAGTATTTT.

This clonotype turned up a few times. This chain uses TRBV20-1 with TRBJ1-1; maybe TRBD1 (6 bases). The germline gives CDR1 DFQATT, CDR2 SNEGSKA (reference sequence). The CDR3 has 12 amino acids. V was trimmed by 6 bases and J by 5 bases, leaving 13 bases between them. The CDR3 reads CSAMDRKTEAFF. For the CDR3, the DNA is TGCAGTGCCATGGACAGAAAAACTGAAGCTTTCTTT.

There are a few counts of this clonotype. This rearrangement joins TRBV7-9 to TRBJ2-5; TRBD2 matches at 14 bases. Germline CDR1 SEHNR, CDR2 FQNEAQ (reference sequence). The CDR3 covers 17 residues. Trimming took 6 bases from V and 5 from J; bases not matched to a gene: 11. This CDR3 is CASRPPGTSGSLETQYF. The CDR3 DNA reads TGTGCCAGCAGACCACCCGGGACTAGCGGGAGTTTGGAGACCCAGTACTTC.

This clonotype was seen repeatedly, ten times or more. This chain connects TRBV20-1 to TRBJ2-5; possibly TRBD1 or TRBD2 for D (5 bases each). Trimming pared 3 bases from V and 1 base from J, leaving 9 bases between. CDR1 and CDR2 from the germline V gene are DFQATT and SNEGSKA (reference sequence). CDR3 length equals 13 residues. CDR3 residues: CSASPGRQETQYF. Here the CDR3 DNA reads TGCAGTGCTAGTCCGGGGCGCCAAGAGACCCAGTACTTC.

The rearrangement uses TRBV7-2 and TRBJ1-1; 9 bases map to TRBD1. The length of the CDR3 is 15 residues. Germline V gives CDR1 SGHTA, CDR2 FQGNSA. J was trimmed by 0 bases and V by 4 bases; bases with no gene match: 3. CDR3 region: CASSYRGHVNTEAFF. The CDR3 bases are TGTGCCAGCAGCTACAGGGGGCACGTGAACACTGAAGCTTTCTTT.

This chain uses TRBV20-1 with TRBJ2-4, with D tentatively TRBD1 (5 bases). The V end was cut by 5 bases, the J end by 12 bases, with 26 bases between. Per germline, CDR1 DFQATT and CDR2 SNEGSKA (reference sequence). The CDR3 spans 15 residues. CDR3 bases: TGCAGTGCTCACCGAGCAAAGGGGATGGAAGAGGATCAGTACTTC. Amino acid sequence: CSAHRAKGMEEDQYF.

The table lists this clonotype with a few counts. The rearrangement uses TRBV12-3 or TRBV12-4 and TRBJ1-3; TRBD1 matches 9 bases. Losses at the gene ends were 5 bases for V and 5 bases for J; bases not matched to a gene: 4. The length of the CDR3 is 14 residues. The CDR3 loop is CASSAGTGRNTIYF. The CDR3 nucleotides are TGTGCCAGCAGTGCCGGGACAGGGAGAAACACCATATATTTT.

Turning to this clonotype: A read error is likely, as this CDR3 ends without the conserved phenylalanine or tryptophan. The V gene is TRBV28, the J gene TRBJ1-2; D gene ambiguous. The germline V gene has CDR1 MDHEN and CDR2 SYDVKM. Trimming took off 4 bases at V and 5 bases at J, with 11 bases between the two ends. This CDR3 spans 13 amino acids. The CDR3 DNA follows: TGTGCCAGCAGTTATATGGCAGAGTATGGCTACACCCTC. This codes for CASSYMAEYGYTL.

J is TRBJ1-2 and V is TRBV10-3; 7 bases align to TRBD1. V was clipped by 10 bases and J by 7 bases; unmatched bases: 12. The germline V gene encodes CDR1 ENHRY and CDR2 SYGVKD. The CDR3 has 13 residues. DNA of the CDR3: TGTGCCACAAGGAGGGAACAGGGGCCTGGCTACACCTTC. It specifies CATRREQGPGYTF.

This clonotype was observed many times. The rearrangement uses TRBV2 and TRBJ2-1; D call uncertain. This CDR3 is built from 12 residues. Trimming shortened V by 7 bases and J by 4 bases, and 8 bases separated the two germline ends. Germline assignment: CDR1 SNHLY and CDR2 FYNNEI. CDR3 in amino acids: CASTTVYNEQFF. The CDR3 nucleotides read TGTGCCAGCACCACGGTTTACAATGAGCAGTTCTTC.

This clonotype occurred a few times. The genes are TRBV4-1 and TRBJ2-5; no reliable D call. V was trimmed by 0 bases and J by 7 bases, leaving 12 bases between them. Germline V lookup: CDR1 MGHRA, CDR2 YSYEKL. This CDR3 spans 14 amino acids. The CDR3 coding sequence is TGCGCCAGCAGCCAAGAAGATCGAACGGGGACCCAGTACTTC. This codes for CASSQEDRTGTQYF.

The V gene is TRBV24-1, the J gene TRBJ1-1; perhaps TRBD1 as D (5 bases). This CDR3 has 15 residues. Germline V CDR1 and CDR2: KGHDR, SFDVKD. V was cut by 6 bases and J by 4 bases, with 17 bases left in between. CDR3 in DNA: TGTGCCACCAGTCAGGGAGGCGGGGACGGCACTGAAGCTTTCTTT. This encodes CATSQGGGDGTEAFF.

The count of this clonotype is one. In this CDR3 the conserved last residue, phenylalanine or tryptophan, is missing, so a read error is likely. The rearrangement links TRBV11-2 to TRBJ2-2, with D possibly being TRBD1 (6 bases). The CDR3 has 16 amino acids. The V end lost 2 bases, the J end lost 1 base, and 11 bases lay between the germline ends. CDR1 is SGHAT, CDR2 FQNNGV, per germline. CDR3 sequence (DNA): TGTGCCAGCAGCTTAATTGGACAGTGGAACACCGGGGAGCTGTTTTGT. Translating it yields CASSLIGQWNTGELFC.

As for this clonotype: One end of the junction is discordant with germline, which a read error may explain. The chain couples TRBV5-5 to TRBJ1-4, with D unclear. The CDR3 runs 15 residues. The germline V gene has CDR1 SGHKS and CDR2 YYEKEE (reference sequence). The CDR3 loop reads CASSTTGATNEKLFF. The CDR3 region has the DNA TGCGCCAGCAGCACCACCGGCGCAACTAATGAAAAACTGTTTTTT.

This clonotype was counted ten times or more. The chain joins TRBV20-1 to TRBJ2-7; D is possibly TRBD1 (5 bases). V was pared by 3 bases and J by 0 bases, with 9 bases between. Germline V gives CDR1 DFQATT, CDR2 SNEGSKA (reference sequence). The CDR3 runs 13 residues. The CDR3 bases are TGCAGTGCTAGTAGGGGTTTCTCCTACGAGCAGTACTTC. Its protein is CSASRGFSYEQYF.

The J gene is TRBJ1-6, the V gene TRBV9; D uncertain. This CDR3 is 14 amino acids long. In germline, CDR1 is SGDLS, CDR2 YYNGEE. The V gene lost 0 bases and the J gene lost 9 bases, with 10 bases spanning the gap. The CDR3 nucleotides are TGTGCCAGCAGCGTAGGGGCAGTAGGTTCACCCCTCCACTTT. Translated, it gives CASSVGAVGSPLHF.

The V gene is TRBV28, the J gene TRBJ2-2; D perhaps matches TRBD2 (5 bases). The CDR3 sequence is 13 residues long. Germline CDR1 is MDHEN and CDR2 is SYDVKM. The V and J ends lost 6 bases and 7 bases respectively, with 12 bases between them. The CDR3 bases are TGTGCCAGCAGGCGGTGGGGAGACGGGGAGCTGTTTTTT. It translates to CASRRWGDGELFF.

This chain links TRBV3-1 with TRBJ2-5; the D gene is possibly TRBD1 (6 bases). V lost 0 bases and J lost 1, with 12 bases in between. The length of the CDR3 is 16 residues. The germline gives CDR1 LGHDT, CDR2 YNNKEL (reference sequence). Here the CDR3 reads CASSQEGLGGQETQYF. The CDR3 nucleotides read TGTGCCAGCAGCCAAGAGGGGTTAGGGGGCCAAGAGACCCAGTACTTC.

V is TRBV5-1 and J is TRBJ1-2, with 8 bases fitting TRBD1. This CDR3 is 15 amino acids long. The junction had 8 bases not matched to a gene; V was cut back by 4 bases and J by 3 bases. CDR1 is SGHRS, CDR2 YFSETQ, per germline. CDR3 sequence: CASSVDRVQDYGYTF. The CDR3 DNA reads TGCGCCAGCAGCGTGGACAGGGTTCAGGACTATGGCTACACCTTC.

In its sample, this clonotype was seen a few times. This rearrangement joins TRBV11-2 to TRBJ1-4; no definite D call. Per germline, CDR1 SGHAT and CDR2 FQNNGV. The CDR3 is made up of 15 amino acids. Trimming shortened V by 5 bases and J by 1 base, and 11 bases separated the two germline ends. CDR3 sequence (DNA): TGTGCCAGCAGCCTCCGCGGGAGAACTAATGAAAAACTGTTTTTT. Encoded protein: CASSLRGRTNEKLFF.

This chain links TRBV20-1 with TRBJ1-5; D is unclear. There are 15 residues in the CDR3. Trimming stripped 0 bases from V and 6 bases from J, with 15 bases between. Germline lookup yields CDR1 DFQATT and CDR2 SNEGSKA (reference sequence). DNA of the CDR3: TGCAGTGCTAGAGATGTAAGTGCCAGCGGTCAGCCCCAGCATTTT. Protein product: CSARDVSASGQPQHF.

CDR3 sequence reads: CASIGLTKNIQYF. The DNA for the CDR3 is TGTGCCAGCATTGGTTTAACCAAAAACATTCAGTACTTC. The V call is TRBV2, the J call TRBJ2-4; D unresolved. The V and J ends lost 7 bases and 2 bases respectively, with 9 bases between them. CDR3 length: 13 amino acids. Germline CDR1 is SNHLY and CDR2 is FYNNEI. Variable domain in full (rest from reference TRBV2 and TRBJ2-4): EPEVTQTPSHQVTQMGQEVILRCVPISNHLYFYWYRQILGQKVEFLVSFYNNEISEKSEIFDDQFSVERPDGSNFTLKIRSTKLEDSAMYFCASIGLTKNIQYFGAGTRLSVL.

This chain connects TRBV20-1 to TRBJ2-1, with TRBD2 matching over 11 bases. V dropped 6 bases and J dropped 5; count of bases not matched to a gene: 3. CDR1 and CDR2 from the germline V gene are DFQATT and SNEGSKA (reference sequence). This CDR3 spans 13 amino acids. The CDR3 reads CSAISGGDNEQFF. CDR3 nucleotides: TGCAGTGCAATTAGCGGGGGGGACAATGAGCAGTTCTTC.

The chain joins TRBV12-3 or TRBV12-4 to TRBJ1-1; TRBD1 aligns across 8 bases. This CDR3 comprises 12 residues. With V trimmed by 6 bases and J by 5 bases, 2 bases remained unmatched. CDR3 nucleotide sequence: TGTGCCAGCAGGACAGGGGAAACTGAAGCTTTCTTT. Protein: CASRTGETEAFF.

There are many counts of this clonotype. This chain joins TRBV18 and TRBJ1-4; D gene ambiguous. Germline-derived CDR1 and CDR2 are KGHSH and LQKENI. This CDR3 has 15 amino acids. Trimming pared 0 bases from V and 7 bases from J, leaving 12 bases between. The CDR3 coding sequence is TGTGCCAGCTCACCACCGTCAGCCGGAGGTGAAAAACTGTTTTTT. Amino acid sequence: CASSPPSAGGEKLFF.

DNA of the CDR3: TGCAGTGCTAGAGGGGGTAATGAGCAGTTCTTC. It yields the protein CSARGGNEQFF. V usage is TRBV20-1 and J usage is TRBJ2-1; D unclear. This CDR3 is 11 amino acids long. The V gene's germline CDR1 is DFQATT and CDR2 SNEGSKA (reference sequence). With 1 base removed from V and 7 bases from J, the gap between germline ends came to 5 bases.

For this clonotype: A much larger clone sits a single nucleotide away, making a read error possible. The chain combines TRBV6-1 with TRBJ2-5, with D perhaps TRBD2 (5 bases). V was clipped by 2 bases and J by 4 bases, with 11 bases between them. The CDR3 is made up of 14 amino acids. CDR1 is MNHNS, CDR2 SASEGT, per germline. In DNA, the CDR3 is TGTGCCAGCAGTGAACTAGGGAGTAGAGAGACCCAGTACTTC. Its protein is CASSELGSRETQYF.